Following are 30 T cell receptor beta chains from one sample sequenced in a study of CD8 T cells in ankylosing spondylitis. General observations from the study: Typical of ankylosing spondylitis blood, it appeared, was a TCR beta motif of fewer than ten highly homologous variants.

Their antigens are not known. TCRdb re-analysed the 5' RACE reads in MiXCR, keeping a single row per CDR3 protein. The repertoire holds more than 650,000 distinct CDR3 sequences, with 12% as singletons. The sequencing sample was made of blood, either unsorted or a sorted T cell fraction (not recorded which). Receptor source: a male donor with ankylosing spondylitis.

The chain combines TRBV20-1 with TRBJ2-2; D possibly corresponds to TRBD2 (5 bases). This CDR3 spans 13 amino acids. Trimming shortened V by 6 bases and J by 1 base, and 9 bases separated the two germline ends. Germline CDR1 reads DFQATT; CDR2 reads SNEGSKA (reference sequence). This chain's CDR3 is CSAPSWNTGELFF. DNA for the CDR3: TGCAGTGCCCCTAGCTGGAACACCGGGGAGCTGTTTTTT.

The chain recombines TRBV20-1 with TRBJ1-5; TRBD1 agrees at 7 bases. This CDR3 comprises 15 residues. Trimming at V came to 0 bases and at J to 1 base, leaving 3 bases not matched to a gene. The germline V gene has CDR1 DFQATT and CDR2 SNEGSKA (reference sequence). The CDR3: CSARERGRSNQPQHF. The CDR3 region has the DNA TGCAGTGCTAGAGAGAGGGGGCGCAGCAATCAGCCCCAGCATTTT.

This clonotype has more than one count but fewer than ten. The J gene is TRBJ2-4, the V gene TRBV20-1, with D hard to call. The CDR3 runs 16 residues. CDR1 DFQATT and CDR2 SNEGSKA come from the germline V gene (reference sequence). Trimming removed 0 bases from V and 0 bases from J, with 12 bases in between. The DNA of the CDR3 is TGCAGTGCTAGAGATCCGGCAGGACCAGCCAAAAACATTCAGTACTTC. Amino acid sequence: CSARDPAGPAKNIQYF.

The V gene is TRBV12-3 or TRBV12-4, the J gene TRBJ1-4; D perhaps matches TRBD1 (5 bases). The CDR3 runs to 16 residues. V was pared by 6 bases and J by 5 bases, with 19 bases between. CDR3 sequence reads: CASRGDGWRQNEKLFF. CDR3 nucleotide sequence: TGTGCCAGCAGGGGGGACGGGTGGAGACAGAATGAAAAACTGTTTTTT.

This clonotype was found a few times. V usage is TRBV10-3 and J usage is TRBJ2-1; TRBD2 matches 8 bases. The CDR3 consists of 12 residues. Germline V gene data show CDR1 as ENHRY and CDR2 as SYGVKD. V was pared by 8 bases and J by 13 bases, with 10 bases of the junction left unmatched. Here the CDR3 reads CAIGNGGEGQFF. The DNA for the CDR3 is TGTGCCATCGGCAACGGGGGGGAGGGCCAGTTCTTC.

The CDR3 nucleotides are TGCAGTGCTAGAGATTCCAGGGCTGGAGAGACCCAGTACTTC. It is translated as CSARDSRAGETQYF. The chain combines TRBV20-1 with TRBJ2-5; TRBD1 might be the D (5 bases). V was clipped by 0 bases and J by 4 bases, with 12 bases between them. The length of the CDR3 is 14 residues. Germline values: CDR1 DFQATT, CDR2 SNEGSKA (reference sequence).

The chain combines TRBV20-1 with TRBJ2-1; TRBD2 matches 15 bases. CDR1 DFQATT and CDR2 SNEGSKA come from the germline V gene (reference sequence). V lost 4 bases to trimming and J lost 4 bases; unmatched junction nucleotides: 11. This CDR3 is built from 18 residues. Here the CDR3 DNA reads TGCAGTGCTAAGAGTGTAGGACTAGCGGGGGGGCCTTACAATGAGCAGTTCTTC. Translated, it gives CSAKSVGLAGGPYNEQFF.

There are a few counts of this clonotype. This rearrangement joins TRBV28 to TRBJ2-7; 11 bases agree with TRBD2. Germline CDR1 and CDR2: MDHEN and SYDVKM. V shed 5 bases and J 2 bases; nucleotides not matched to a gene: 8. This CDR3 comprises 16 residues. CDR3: CASSTPGLAVPYEQYF. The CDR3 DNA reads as TGTGCCAGCAGTACCCCGGGACTAGCGGTCCCCTACGAGCAGTACTTC. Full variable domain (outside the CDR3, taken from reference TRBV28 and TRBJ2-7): DVKVTQSSRYLVKRTGEKVFLECVQDMDHENMFWYRQDPGLGLRLIYFSYDVKMKEKGDIPEGYSVSREKKERFSLILESASTNQTSMYLCASSTPGLAVPYEQYFGPGTRLTVT.

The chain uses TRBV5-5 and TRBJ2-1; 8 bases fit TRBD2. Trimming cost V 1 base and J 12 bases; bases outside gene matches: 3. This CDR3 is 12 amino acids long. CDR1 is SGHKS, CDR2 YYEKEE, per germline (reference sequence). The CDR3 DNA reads TGTGCCAGCAGCTTGTCGGCGGGGGGGCAGTTCTTC. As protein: CASSLSAGGQFF.

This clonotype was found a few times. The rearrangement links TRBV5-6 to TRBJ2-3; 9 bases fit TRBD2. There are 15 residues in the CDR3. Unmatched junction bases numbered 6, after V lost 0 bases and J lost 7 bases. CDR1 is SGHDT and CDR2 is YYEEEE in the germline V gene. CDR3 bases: TGTGCCAGCAGCTTGGTGCGGGAGGGCCGGCATACGCAGTATTTT. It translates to CASSLVREGRHTQYF. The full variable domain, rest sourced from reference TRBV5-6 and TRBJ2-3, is DAGVTQSPTHLIKTRGQQVTLRCSPKSGHDTVSWYQQALGQGPQFIFQYYEEEERQRGNFPDRFSGHQFPNYSSELNVNALLLGDSALYLCASSLVREGRHTQYFGPGTRLTVL.

Here the CDR3 reads CSARVLAGENHSYEQYF. The CDR3 DNA sequence: TGCAGTGCTAGGGTACTAGCGGGGGAAAACCACTCCTACGAGCAGTACTTC. The V and J genes are TRBV20-1 and TRBJ2-7; 11 nucleotides match TRBD2. In germline, CDR1 is DFQATT, CDR2 SNEGSKA (reference sequence). J was trimmed by 0 bases and V by 3 bases; bases with no gene match: 10. The CDR3 is made up of 17 amino acids.

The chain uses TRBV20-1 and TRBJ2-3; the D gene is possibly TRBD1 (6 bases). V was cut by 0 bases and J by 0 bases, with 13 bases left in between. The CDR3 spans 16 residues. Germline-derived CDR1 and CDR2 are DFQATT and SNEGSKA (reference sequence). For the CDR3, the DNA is TGCAGTGCTAGAGAGGGGGCTGTTTCTAGCACAGATACGCAGTATTTT. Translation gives CSAREGAVSSTDTQYF.

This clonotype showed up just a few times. The CDR3 loop is CASSQGRAEAFF. CDR3 in DNA: TGTGCCAGCAGCCAAGGACGTGCGGAAGCTTTCTTT. The chain couples TRBV14 to TRBJ1-1; D is unresolved. V lost 1 base and J lost 8, with 8 bases in between. The CDR3 has 12 amino acids. CDR1 is SGHDN, CDR2 FVKESK, per germline.

The chain's CDR3 is CASSYTRTGFISGANVLTF. DNA for the CDR3: TGTGCCAGCAGTTACACCAGGACAGGGTTCATCTCTGGGGCCAACGTCCTGACTTTC. The V and J genes are TRBV6-5 and TRBJ2-6; 8 bases match TRBD1. Germline V CDR1 and CDR2: MNHEY, SVGAGI. The CDR3 sequence is 19 residues long. V dropped 2 bases and J dropped 0; count of bases not matched to a gene: 9.

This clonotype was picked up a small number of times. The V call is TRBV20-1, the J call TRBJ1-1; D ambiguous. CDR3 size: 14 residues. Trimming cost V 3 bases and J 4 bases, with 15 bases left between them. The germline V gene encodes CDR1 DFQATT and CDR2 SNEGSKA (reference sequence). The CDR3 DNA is TGCAGTGCTAGGGCGGCAGTAGGTTCCACTGAAGCTTTCTTT. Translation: CSARAAVGSTEAFF.

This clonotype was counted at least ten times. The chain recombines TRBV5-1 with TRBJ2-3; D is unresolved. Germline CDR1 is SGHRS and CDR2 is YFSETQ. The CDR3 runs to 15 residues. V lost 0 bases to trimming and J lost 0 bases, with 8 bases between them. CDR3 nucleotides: TGCGCCAGCAGCTTGGGGCTAGTTAGCACAGATACGCAGTATTTT. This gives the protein CASSLGLVSTDTQYF.

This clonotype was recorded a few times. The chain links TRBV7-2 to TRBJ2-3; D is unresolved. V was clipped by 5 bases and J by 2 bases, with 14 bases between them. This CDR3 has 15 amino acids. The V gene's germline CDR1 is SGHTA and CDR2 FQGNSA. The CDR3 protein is CASSRRSGSTDTQYF. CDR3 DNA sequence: TGTGCCAGCAGCCGACGTAGTGGGTCCACAGATACGCAGTATTTT.

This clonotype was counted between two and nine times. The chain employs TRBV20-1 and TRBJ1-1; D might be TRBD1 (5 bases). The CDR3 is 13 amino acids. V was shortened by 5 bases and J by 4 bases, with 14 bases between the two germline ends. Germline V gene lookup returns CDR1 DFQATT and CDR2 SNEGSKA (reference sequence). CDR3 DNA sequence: TGCAGTGCTGGCCTTCAGGGAGGCACTGAAGCTTTCTTT. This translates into CSAGLQGGTEAFF.

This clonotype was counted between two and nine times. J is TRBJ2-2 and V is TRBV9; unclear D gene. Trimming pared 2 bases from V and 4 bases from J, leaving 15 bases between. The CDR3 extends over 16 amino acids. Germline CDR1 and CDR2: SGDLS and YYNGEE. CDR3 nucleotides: TGTGCCAGCAGCGTGGACCCCGGACCTACCACCGGGGAGCTGTTTTTT. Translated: CASSVDPGPTTGELFF.

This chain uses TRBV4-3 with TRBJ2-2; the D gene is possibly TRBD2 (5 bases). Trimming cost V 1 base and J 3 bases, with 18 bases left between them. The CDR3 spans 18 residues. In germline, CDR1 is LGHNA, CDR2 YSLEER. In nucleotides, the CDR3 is TGCGCCAGCAGCCAAGGACTTTCAACAGTGGGAGACACCGGGGAGCTGTTTTTT. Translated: CASSQGLSTVGDTGELFF.

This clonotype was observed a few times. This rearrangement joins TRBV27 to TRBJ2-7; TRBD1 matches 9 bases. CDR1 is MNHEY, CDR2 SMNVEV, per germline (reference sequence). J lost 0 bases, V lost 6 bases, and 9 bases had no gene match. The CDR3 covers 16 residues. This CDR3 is CASSPGTGSSSYEQYF. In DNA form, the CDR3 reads TGTGCCAGCAGCCCAGGGACAGGGTCGAGCTCCTACGAGCAGTACTTC.

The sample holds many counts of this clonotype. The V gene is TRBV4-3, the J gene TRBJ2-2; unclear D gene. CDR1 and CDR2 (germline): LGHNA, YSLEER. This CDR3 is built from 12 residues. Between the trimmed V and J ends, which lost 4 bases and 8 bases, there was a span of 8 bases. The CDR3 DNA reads TGCGCCAGCAGCCGGCTTCAGGGGGAGCTGTTTTTT. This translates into CASSRLQGELFF.

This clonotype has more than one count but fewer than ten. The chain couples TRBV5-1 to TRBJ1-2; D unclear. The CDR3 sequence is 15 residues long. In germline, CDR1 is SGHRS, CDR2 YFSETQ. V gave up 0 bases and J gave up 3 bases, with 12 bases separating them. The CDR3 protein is CASSLGQDRYYGYTF. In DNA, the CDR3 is TGCGCCAGCAGCTTGGGTCAGGACCGCTACTATGGCTACACCTTC. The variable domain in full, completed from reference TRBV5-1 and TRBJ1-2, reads KAGVTQTPRYLIKTRGQQVTLSCSPISGHRSVSWYQQTPGQGLQFLFEYFSETQRNKGNFPGRFSGRQFSNSRSEMNVSTLELGDSALYLCASSLGQDRYYGYTFGSGTRLTVV.

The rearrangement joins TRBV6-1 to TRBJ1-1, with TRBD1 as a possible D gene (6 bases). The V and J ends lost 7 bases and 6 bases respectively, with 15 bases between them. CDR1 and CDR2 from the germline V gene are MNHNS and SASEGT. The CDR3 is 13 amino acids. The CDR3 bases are TGTGCCAGCACCAAAATAACAGGGTCTGAAGCTTTCTTT. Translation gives CASTKITGSEAFF.

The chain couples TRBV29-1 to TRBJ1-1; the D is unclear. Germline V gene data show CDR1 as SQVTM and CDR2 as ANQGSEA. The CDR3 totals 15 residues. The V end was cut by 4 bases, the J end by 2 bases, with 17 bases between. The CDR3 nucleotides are TGCAGCGTTGCTCGGTTAGGGAAAGACAACACTGAAGCTTTCTTT. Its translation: CSVARLGKDNTEAFF.

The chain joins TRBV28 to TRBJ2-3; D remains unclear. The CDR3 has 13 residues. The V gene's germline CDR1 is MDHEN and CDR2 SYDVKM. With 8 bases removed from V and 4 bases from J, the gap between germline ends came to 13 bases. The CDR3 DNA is TGTGCCAGCTCCTCCCCCAACGCAGATACGCAGTATTTT. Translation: CASSSPNADTQYF.

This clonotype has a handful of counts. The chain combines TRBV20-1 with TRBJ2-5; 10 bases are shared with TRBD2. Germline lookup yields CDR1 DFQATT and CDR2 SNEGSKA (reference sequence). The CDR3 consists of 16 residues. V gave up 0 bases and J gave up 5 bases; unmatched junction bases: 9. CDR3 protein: CSARDRSGGADETQYF. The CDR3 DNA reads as TGCAGTGCTAGAGATAGGAGCGGGGGGGCCGATGAGACCCAGTACTTC.

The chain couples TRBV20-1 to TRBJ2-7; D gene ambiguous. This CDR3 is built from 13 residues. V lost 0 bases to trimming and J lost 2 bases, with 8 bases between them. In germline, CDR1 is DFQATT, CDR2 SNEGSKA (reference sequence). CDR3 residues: CSARDVAAYEQYF. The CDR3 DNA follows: TGCAGTGCTAGAGATGTCGCAGCCTACGAGCAGTACTTC.

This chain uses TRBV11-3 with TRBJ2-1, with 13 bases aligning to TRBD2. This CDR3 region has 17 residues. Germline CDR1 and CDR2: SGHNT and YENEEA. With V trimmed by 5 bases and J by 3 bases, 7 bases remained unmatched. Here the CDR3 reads CASSPRTSGSFYNEQFF. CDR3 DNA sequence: TGTGCCAGCAGCCCACGGACTAGCGGGAGTTTCTACAATGAGCAGTTCTTC. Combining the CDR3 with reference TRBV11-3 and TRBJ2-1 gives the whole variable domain EAGVVQSPRYKIIEKKQPVAFWCNPISGHNTLYWYLQNLGQGPELLIRYENEEAVDDSQLPKDRFSAERLKGVDSTLKIQPAELGDSAVYLCASSPRTSGSFYNEQFFGPGTRLTVL.

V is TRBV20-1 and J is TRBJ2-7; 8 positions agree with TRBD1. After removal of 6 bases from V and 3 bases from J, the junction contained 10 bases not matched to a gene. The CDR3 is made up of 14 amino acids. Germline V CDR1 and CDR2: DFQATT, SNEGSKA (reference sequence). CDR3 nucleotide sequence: TGCAGTGCAGAACGTGGGACAGGAAACTACGAGCAGTACTTC. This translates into CSAERGTGNYEQYF.